A selection of T cell receptor beta chains follows, all from one sample in a study of T cell responses to AZD1222 COVID-19 vaccine. TCRdb keeps only in-frame clones here, not all; method: immunoSEQ multiplex PCR. The table lists some 150,000 clones, approximately 94% of them singletons. The material was peripheral blood, obtained on day 0 of AZD1222 vaccination. These receptors all stem from an adult in good health. Both conserved end residues are part of each CDR3. The order of the fields is clone size, V gene, J gene, D gene, CDR3 DNA, CDR3 protein. A D gene is named only where the DNA matches it firmly. A row's size may be missing; if present it is once, few, many or a size class.

once	TRBV24-1	TRBJ2-1	TRBD1	TGTGCCACCAGTGATTCAGGACAGGGAAACAATGAGCAGTTCTTC	CATSDSGQGNNEQFF
NA	TRBV7-8	TRBJ1-6	NA	TGTGCCAGCAGGATCGGCAGAGGAGATTCACCCCTCCACTTT	CASRIGRGDSPLHF
NA	TRBV19	TRBJ2-5	TRBD1	TGTGCCAGTAGTGTCGACAGGGTGGAGACCCAGTACTTC	CASSVDRVETQYF
NA	TRBV9	TRBJ1-2	TRBD1	TGTGCCAGCAGCGTAGGCACAGGGGGCGCGGAGGGCTACACCTTC	CASSVGTGGAEGYTF
NA	TRBV11-2	TRBJ1-1	NA	TGTGCCAGCAGCAGGGGCGTGGGAGCTTTCTTT	CASSRGVGAFF
NA	TRBV2	TRBJ1-6	TRBD1	TGTGCCAGCAGTGAACAGGGGGCTCAATCACCCCTCCACTTT	CASSEQGAQSPLHF
NA	TRBV12-5	TRBJ2-3	NA	TGTGCTAGTGGCCGCGCCGCTGCGGGCCCTATTAATACGCAGTATTTT	CASGRAAAGPINTQYF
once	TRBV5-6	TRBJ2-5	NA	TGTGCCAGCAGCTTTAAGGGACACCTCCTAGAAGAGACCCAGTACTTC	CASSFKGHLLEETQYF
NA	TRBV29-1	TRBJ1-2	NA	TGCAGCGTTGAAGGGGACACCCGATTCGCTTACACCTTC	CSVEGDTRFAYTF
once	TRBV6-1	TRBJ2-2	TRBD2	TGTGCCAGCAGTGACGGGAGGACGAACACCGGGGAGCTGTTTTTT	CASSDGRTNTGELFF
NA	TRBV7-3	TRBJ2-1	NA	TGTGCCAGCAGCATCCAATCTAGCGCCAATGAGCAGTTCTTC	CASSIQSSANEQFF
NA	TRBV6-2/TRBV6-3	TRBJ2-1	TRBD2	TGTGCCAGCAGTGTGCGGACTAGCGGGGGCAATGAGCAGTTCTTC	CASSVRTSGGNEQFF
NA	TRBV3-1/TRBV3-2	TRBJ1-6	NA	TGTGCCAGCAGCCAGGCCCGGACAGCTTATAATTCACCCCTCCACTTT	CASSQARTAYNSPLHF
NA	TRBV10-1	TRBJ1-2	NA	TGCGCCAGCAGTGACGGGGGAGAGGAGACCTTC	CASSDGGEETF
NA	TRBV5-4	TRBJ2-3	NA	TGTGCCAGCAGCTCACACCGCCCAGATACGCAGTATTTT	CASSSHRPDTQYF
NA	TRBV24-1	TRBJ2-5	NA	TGTGCCACCAGTGACCCATGGGGCCAAGAGACCCAGTACTTC	CATSDPWGQETQYF
NA	TRBV7-8	TRBJ1-2	NA	TGTGCCAGCAGCTTAGAAGACTGGCAGGGCTACACCTTC	CASSLEDWQGYTF
NA	TRBV6-1	TRBJ2-1	TRBD1	TGTGCCAGCAGTATCGGACAGGGTGGGCACAATGAGCAGTTCTTC	CASSIGQGGHNEQFF
NA	TRBV2	TRBJ2-5	NA	TGTGCCAGCCGCCCGGCACTCGAGACCCAGTACTTC	CASRPALETQYF
NA	TRBV10-3	TRBJ2-5	TRBD2	TGTGCCATCAGTGTGGGAGGGCCGCTAGAGACCCAGTACTTC	CAISVGGPLETQYF
NA	TRBV7-2	TRBJ1-2	NA	TGTGCCAGCAGCTTAGGGAAGACACTGGGGGGCTACACCTTC	CASSLGKTLGGYTF
NA	TRBV19	TRBJ1-6	NA	TGTGCCAGTAGTATGAGTGCTGGGTTTTCACCCCTCCACTTT	CASSMSAGFSPLHF
NA	TRBV28	TRBJ2-4	TRBD1	TGTGCCAGCAGTTCGAACCGGGACAGAAAAAACATTCAGTACTTC	CASSSNRDRKNIQYF
NA	TRBV2	TRBJ1-2	NA	TGTGCCAGCAGCTGGACGCAACGTCCCGACTATGGCTACACCTTC	CASSWTQRPDYGYTF
NA	TRBV27	TRBJ1-2	NA	TGTGCCAGCAGCCCTCAGGGTCCCTATGGCTACACCTTC	CASSPQGPYGYTF
NA	TRBV25-1	TRBJ1-2	NA	TGTGCCAGCAGTGAGAGACGGGGGGTAGGCTACACCTTC	CASSERRGVGYTF
once	TRBV29-1	TRBJ2-5	NA	TGCAGCGTTGTTAGCGGCCCCCAAGAGACCCAGTACTTC	CSVVSGPQETQYF
NA	TRBV28	TRBJ2-2	TRBD2	TGTGCCAGCAGTTTAGCGGGGGGGCCCTGGGAGCTGTTTTTT	CASSLAGGPWELFF
NA	TRBV6-6	TRBJ2-2	NA	TGTGCCAGCAGTTTAATTAGTCAGGAGACCGGGGAGCTGTTTTTT	CASSLISQETGELFF
NA	TRBV15	TRBJ2-1	NA	TGTGCCACCAGCAGGTGGGAGGTACATGAGCAGTTCTTC	CATSRWEVHEQFF
NA	TRBV6-5	TRBJ2-3	NA	TGTGCCAGCAGTAGGGAGCGGTCCACAGATACGCAGTATTTT	CASSRERSTDTQYF
NA	TRBV5-1	TRBJ2-1	TRBD2	TGCGCCAGCAGCCAGGGACTAGCGGGATCCTACAATGAGCAGTTCTTC	CASSQGLAGSYNEQFF
NA	TRBV23-1	TRBJ2-3	NA	TGCGCCAGCAGTTACAATTTAAGGGGGTCTGGAGATACGCAGTATTTT	CASSYNLRGSGDTQYF
NA	TRBV5-4	TRBJ1-1	NA	TGTGCCAGCAGCCGCAGGGAGGGGAACACTGAAGCTTTCTTT	CASSRREGNTEAFF
NA	TRBV7-9	TRBJ2-3	NA	TGTGCCAGCAGCTTAGGTTCAGGGCACACAGATACGCAGTATTTT	CASSLGSGHTDTQYF
NA	TRBV5-6	TRBJ1-4	NA	TGTGCCAGCAGCTTGGTAGGTTGGTCTGAAAAACTGTTTTTT	CASSLVGWSEKLFF
NA	TRBV2	TRBJ1-1	NA	TGTGCCAGCAGTAAGACAGTTGAAGCTTTCTTT	CASSKTVEAFF
NA	TRBV12-3/TRBV12-4	TRBJ2-3	NA	TGTACCAGCAGCCAAGCCCGCACAGATACGCAGTATTTT	CTSSQARTDTQYF
NA	TRBV11-2	TRBJ2-2	NA	TGTGCCAGCAGCTTAGTAATGGAGATCCTGGGGAAGGACACCGGGGAGCTGTTTTTT	CASSLVMEILGKDTGELFF
NA	TRBV18	TRBJ1-5	NA	TGTGCCAGCTCACCGCCCCGGGGAGGGAAGGGGTATCAGCCCCAGCATTTT	CASSPPRGGKGYQPQHF
NA	TRBV5-8	TRBJ2-2	TRBD2	TGTGCCAGCAGCTTGGGAATTTCCCTAGCGGTGCGGAACACCGGGGAGCTGTTTTTT	CASSLGISLAVRNTGELFF
NA	TRBV28	TRBJ2-5	TRBD1	TGTGCCAGCAGTTCTGGCGGGACAGGCCAAGAGACCCAGTACTTC	CASSSGGTGQETQYF
NA	TRBV19	TRBJ2-2	NA	TGTGCCAGTAGAGAGTACACCGGGGAGCTGTTTTTT	CASREYTGELFF
NA	TRBV6-2/TRBV6-3	TRBJ2-2	TRBD1	TGTGCCAGCAGTTCTCACGGGACAGCAAACACCGGGGAGCTGTTTTTT	CASSSHGTANTGELFF
NA	TRBV11-3	TRBJ2-1	NA	TGTGCCAGCAGCAGGACCTACAATGAGCAGTTCTTC	CASSRTYNEQFF
NA	TRBV7-9	TRBJ1-1	NA	TGTGCCAGCAGCTTAGTTTCTGGGAACACTGAAGCTTTCTTT	CASSLVSGNTEAFF
NA	TRBV10-3	TRBJ1-5	NA	TGTGCCATCAGTGAGTCGCCCGGGAGAGAGAATCAGCCCCAGCATTTT	CAISESPGRENQPQHF
NA	TRBV28	TRBJ1-4	NA	TGTGCCAGCAGTCGTACAGACAGATCAGGTGAAAAACTGTTTTTT	CASSRTDRSGEKLFF
NA	TRBV4-3	TRBJ2-2	NA	TGCGCCAGCAGCCAAGAGGAGTTCAAGTTGAACCAAAACACCGGGGAGCTGTTTTTT	CASSQEEFKLNQNTGELFF
NA	TRBV28	TRBJ1-2	NA	TGTGCCAGCAGTTTATGGGGCGGGCGAGTCGGAAGGAGGAACTATGGCTACACCTTC	CASSLWGGRVGRRNYGYTF
NA	TRBV27	TRBJ1-2	TRBD1	TGTGCCAGCAGTTTCCGGGACAGGGGGAGGAGGGACTATGGCTACACCTTC	CASSFRDRGRRDYGYTF
NA	TRBV6-5	TRBJ2-1	NA	TGTGCCAGCAGTACCCCAGGGGGGGCGGGTAATGAGCAGTTCTTC	CASSTPGGAGNEQFF
NA	TRBV7-2	TRBJ2-5	TRBD2	TGTGCCAGCAGCTTAGCCGGGACTATAAAAGAGACCCAGTACTTC	CASSLAGTIKETQYF